The 9 T cell receptor beta chains given below trace back to one sample, sequenced in a study of T cells after yellow fever vaccination. TCRdb re-analysed the 5' RACE reads in MiXCR, keeping a single row per CDR3 protein. The data contain hundreds of thousands of distinct CDR3 sequences, around a fifth of them singletons. The specimen comprised PBMCs, sampled less than 25 days after the first yellow fever vaccination. Receptor source: a man between 18 and 29 years old who received the YFV17D yellow fever vaccine.

This chain links TRBV4-2 with TRBJ1-6, with a tentative D call TRBD1 (6 bases). Deletions cut 0 bases from V and 2 bases from J, with 14 bases between. The CDR3 length is 18 residues. Germline V gives CDR1 LGHNA, CDR2 YNFKEQ. This CDR3 reads CASSQEPGDPPYNSPLHF. The CDR3, as DNA: TGTGCCAGCAGCCAAGAACCAGGGGATCCGCCCTATAATTCACCCCTCCACTTT.

The table lists this clonotype with a few counts. The CDR3 is CASSQERKGEVGYTF. In DNA form, the CDR3 reads TGTGCCAGCAGCCAAGAAAGGAAGGGGGAAGTTGGCTACACCTTC. The chain combines TRBV3-1 with TRBJ1-2; TRBD1 is a possible D gene (6 bases). The CDR3 sequence is 15 residues long. V was shortened by 0 bases and J by 7 bases, with 15 bases between the two germline ends. Germline-derived CDR1 and CDR2 are LGHDT and YNNKEL (reference sequence).

The chain employs TRBV7-9 and TRBJ1-2; no clear D. CDR3 length: 11 residues. Germline CDR1 and CDR2: SEHNR and FQNEAQ (reference sequence). The V gene lost 5 bases and the J gene lost 7 bases, with 8 bases spanning the gap. This CDR3 is CASSGFGGYTF. DNA of the CDR3: TGTGCCAGCAGCGGATTTGGTGGCTACACCTTC.

This chain joins TRBV6-5 and TRBJ2-7, with 7 bases identical to TRBD1. The CDR3 spans 12 residues. The junction had 4 bases not matched to a gene; V was cut back by 5 bases and J by 6 bases. The germline V gene encodes CDR1 MNHEY and CDR2 SVGAGI. As DNA, the CDR3 is TGTGCCAGCAGTAGGCCAGGGGGCGAGCAGTACGTC. Encoded protein: CASSRPGGEQYV.

This chain uses TRBV10-3 with TRBJ1-1, with D tentatively TRBD1 (5 bases). Germline CDR1 ENHRY, CDR2 SYGVKD. V lost 8 bases and J 5 bases, leaving 15 bases between the germline ends. There are 13 residues in the CDR3. The CDR3 sequence: CAIGGGKLTEAFF. CDR3 DNA: TGTGCCATCGGTGGGGGGAAATTAACTGAAGCTTTCTTT.

The V and J genes are TRBV6-1 and TRBJ1-3; D may be TRBD1 (6 bases). The CDR3 length is 16 residues. The V end was cut by 6 bases, the J end by 0 bases, with 15 bases between. Germline V gene data show CDR1 as MNHNS and CDR2 as SASEGT. CDR3 sequence reads: CASSPRGGLSGNTIYF. The CDR3 DNA is TGTGCCAGCAGCCCGCGGGGGGGGCTCTCTGGAAACACCATATATTTT.

The rearrangement uses TRBV27 and TRBJ1-1; no firm D call. V lost 7 bases and J lost 8, with 8 bases in between. CDR3 length: 10 residues. Germline loops: CDR1 MNHEY, CDR2 SMNVEV (reference sequence). Here the CDR3 reads CASMGQEAFF. CDR3 DNA: TGTGCCAGCATGGGTCAGGAAGCTTTCTTT.

This clonotype has just a few counts. This chain links TRBV7-9 with TRBJ2-5; D is unresolved. CDR1 SEHNR and CDR2 FQNEAQ come from the germline V gene (reference sequence). V lost 1 base to trimming and J lost 3 bases, with 15 bases between them. The CDR3 runs 16 residues. CDR3 coding DNA: TGTGCCAGCAGCTTAGGAGTTCTCGACTCAAAAGAGACCCAGTACTTC. Its protein is CASSLGVLDSKETQYF.

V and J are TRBV6-4 and TRBJ2-2; a weak D match, TRBD1 (5 bases). Between the trimmed V and J ends, which lost 6 bases and 5 bases, there was a span of 13 bases. The CDR3 consists of 14 residues. CDR1 is MRHNA and CDR2 is SNTAGT in the germline V gene. The CDR3 DNA sequence: TGTGCCAGCAGACAGGTCCCCGATACCGGGGAGCTGTTTTTT. Its protein is CASRQVPDTGELFF.